The clone carrying this T cell receptor (beta chain) has a count of ten or more. This entry comes from a study of CD8 T cells in ankylosing spondylitis. By quantitative 5'-RACE with molecular barcodes, the TCR beta libraries were made. Each CDR3 protein is one row after TCRdb ran MiXCR on the 5' RACE reads. The profile shows under 300,000 distinct CDR3 sequences, about 11% of them singletons. The specimen sequenced was blood, either unsorted or a sorted T cell fraction (not recorded which). This clonotype was obtained from a male donor with ankylosing spondylitis or in good health (not recorded which).

The CDR3 DNA reads TGCGCCAGCAGCTTGGATCCGCAGAACACTGAAGCTTTCTTT. Translated, it gives CASSLDPQNTEAFF. The rearrangement links TRBV5-1 to TRBJ1-1; no clear D gene. The V and J ends lost 0 bases and 1 base respectively, with 7 bases between them. CDR3 size: 14 residues. Germline values: CDR1 SGHRS, CDR2 YFSETQ.